This T cell receptor beta chain stems from a study of blood T cell repertoires in COVID-19. Study overall: The study drew acute and convalescent COVID-19 samples from the United States, Italy and Spain. Sources were T cells, B-cell-depleted T cells, or PBMCs; the material itself was cDNA or gDNA.

This clone was found a few times. V shed 8 bases and J shed 0 bases, with 7 bases lying between them. The germline gives CDR1 SNHLY, CDR2 FYNNEI. CDR3 length: 12 amino acids. Authors' processing steps: Amplification of reference gene primers was used by the study to estimate nucleated cell counts. Sequencing was performed with immunoSEQ multiplex PCR; in TCRdb, only in-frame clones are kept and a portion is missing. For V, J and clone size, that table is used; D and trimming come from the DNA. Found here are over 400,000 clones, around nine tenths of them singletons; the top ten hold roughly 8.3%. The TCR was taken from a woman aged 50 to 65 with COVID-19, enrolled during active disease. V is TRBV2 and J is TRBJ1-1; D uncertain. Sequenced material: peripheral blood. CDR3 protein: CASAGLNTEAFF. In nucleotides, the CDR3 is TGTGCCAGCGCGGGCTTGAACACTGAAGCTTTCTTT.